The 11 T cell receptor beta chains given below trace back to one sample, sequenced in a study of early T cells in non-severe SARS-CoV-2 infection. One entry per CDR3 protein, called by TCRdb with MiXCR from the 5' RACE reads. This sample yields 50,000 to 60,000 distinct CDR3 sequences, of which about 8.4% are seen a single time; more than 3% belongs to the top ten. Sequencing was carried out using whole blood. These receptors were obtained from an adult who was a healthcare worker with PCR-confirmed SARS-CoV-2 infection or an uninfected control (not recorded which).

The chain couples TRBV5-5 to TRBJ2-3; D is unresolved. V lost 0 bases, J lost 5 bases, and 10 bases lay in between. The CDR3 contains 14 residues. Germline V CDR1 and CDR2: SGHKS, YYEKEE (reference sequence). The CDR3 spells CASSLVSSRDTQYF. The CDR3 coding sequence is TGTGCCAGCAGCTTGGTTTCAAGTCGAGATACGCAGTATTTT.

This clonotype appeared many times. The chain links TRBV10-3 to TRBJ2-5; TRBD1 or TRBD2 may be the D gene (5 bases each). The germline CDR1 and CDR2 sequences are ENHRY and SYGVKD. With 8 bases removed from V and 4 bases from J, the gap between germline ends came to 17 bases. The CDR3 runs 14 residues. CDR3 in amino acids: CAIQPGTASETQYF. The CDR3 DNA is TGTGCCATCCAGCCGGGGACGGCTTCAGAGACCCAGTACTTC.

This clonotype was picked up a small number of times. This chain connects TRBV28 to TRBJ2-5, with D unresolved. The CDR3 extends over 11 amino acids. V was cut by 5 bases and J by 5 bases, with 6 bases left in between. Germline CDR1 MDHEN, CDR2 SYDVKM. The CDR3 here is CASSADETQYF. The CDR3 DNA follows: TGTGCCAGCAGTGCCGACGAGACCCAGTACTTC.

This rearrangement joins TRBV6-2 or TRBV6-3 to TRBJ2-3, with 9 bases matching TRBD2. This CDR3 comprises 15 residues. Unmatched junction bases numbered 4, after V lost 6 bases and J lost 0 bases. Germline V gives CDR1 MNHEY, CDR2 SVGEGT. Written as DNA, the CDR3 is TGTGCCAGCAGCCCGGGACTAGCTAGCACAGATACGCAGTATTTT. Protein: CASSPGLASTDTQYF.

This clonotype was counted ten times or more. V is TRBV24-1 and J is TRBJ2-7; 12 positions agree with TRBD2. The ends lost 4 bases at V and 3 bases at J; junction bases unmatched: 9. Germline V CDR1 and CDR2: KGHDR, SFDVKD. This CDR3 comprises 17 residues. The chain's CDR3 is CATSDRATTSGSYEQYF. The CDR3 bases are TGTGCCACCAGTGACCGAGCCACGACTAGCGGGAGCTACGAGCAGTACTTC.

This clonotype came up a few times. The chain links TRBV7-9 to TRBJ1-1; D gene unclear. Germline values: CDR1 SEHNR, CDR2 FQNEAQ (reference sequence). V lost 3 bases and J 4 bases, leaving 9 bases between the germline ends. This CDR3 is 13 amino acids long. The CDR3 reads CASSLPLGTEAFF. Here the CDR3 DNA reads TGTGCCAGCAGCTTGCCCCTAGGCACTGAAGCTTTCTTT.

This clonotype was observed at least ten times. The chain joins TRBV7-3 to TRBJ2-1; no firm D call. CDR1 is SGHTA, CDR2 FQGTGA, per germline. There are 12 residues in the CDR3. With 5 bases removed from V and 5 bases from J, the gap between germline ends came to 7 bases. The CDR3 DNA reads TGTGCCAGCAGCCTGGGCGACAATGAGCAGTTCTTC. Its translation: CASSLGDNEQFF. Full variable domain (outside the CDR3, taken from reference TRBV7-3 and TRBJ2-1): GAGVSQTPSNKVTEKGKYVELRCDPISGHTALYWYRQSLGQGPEFLIYFQGTGAADDSGLPNDRFFAVRPEGSVSTLKIQRTERGDSAVYLCASSLGDNEQFFGPGTRLTVL.

This clonotype showed up many times. This chain uses TRBV27 with TRBJ2-1, with 7 bases aligning to TRBD1. In germline, CDR1 is MNHEY, CDR2 SMNVEV (reference sequence). The CDR3 length is 15 residues. The ends lost 7 bases at V and 4 bases at J; junction bases unmatched: 10. The CDR3 region is CASTLDRARYNEQFF. In DNA form, the CDR3 reads TGTGCCAGCACCCTAGACAGGGCGAGGTACAATGAGCAGTTCTTC.

This clonotype was detected many times. This rearrangement joins TRBV10-3 to TRBJ2-3; the match to TRBD2 covers 8 bases. The CDR3 is made up of 16 amino acids. The J segment lost 5 bases and the V segment lost 3 bases, leaving 10 bases of the junction unmatched. Germline lookup yields CDR1 ENHRY and CDR2 SYGVKD. The CDR3, as DNA: TGTGCCATCAGTGAATCCCTTGGCGGGGGGCAAGATACGCAGTATTTT. Its translation: CAISESLGGGQDTQYF.

The CDR3 spells CASRPTLSSYNEQFF. The DNA for the CDR3 is TGCGCCAGCAGGCCTACACTGAGCTCCTACAATGAGCAGTTCTTC. V usage is TRBV10-2 and J usage is TRBJ2-1, with D hard to call. The V end was cut by 6 bases, the J end by 0 bases, with 12 bases between. CDR1 and CDR2 from the germline V gene are WSHSY and SAAADI. CDR3 size: 15 residues.

This clonotype showed up many times. The genes are TRBV7-6 and TRBJ1-5; D is unclear. Per germline, CDR1 SGHVS and CDR2 FNYEAQ. The CDR3 consists of 13 residues. V dropped 4 bases and J dropped 4 bases, with 8 bases sitting between them. CDR3 protein: CASSSSRNQPQHF. The CDR3 DNA follows: TGTGCCAGCAGCTCCTCTCGTAATCAGCCCCAGCATTTT.